This paragraph covers one T cell receptor beta chain sequence. Sequencing used immunoSEQ multiplex PCR; TCRdb keeps in-frame clones, though not all of them. The sample has roughly 210,000 clones; 88% are singletons. This sample is drawn from a study of blood T cell repertoires in COVID-19. The length of the CDR3 is 14 residues. CDR1 is GTSNPN, CDR2 SVGIG, per germline (reference sequence). The V gene lost 1 base and the J gene lost 0 bases, with 7 bases spanning the gap. The sequence came from an older man with acute or convalescent COVID-19. The rearrangement joins TRBV30 to TRBJ1-5; no reliable D call. The specimen was peripheral blood. The CDR3 reads CAWSDRGSNQPQHF. The CDR3 DNA is TGTGCCTGGAGTGATCGAGGTAGCAATCAGCCCCAGCATTTT. Full variable domain (remainder filled in from reference TRBV30 and TRBJ1-5): SQTIHQWPATLVQPVGSPLSLECTVEGTSNPNLYWYRQAAGRGLQLLFYSVGIGQISSEVPQNLSASRPQDRQFILSSKKLLLSDSGFYLCAWSDRGSNQPQHFGDGTRLSIL.